The sequence of this TCR beta chain was determined in a study of T cell repertoires in cytomegalovirus infection. Study overall: It can be stated that public TCR beta signatures indicated CMV infection as well as a matching HLA type. The study's findings and limits: HLA-C-restricted TCR beta clonotypes specific for CMV led the ex vivo response.

About this clonotype: Its antigen is currently unknown.

The CDR3 has 14 amino acids. Germline lookup yields CDR1 SQVTM and CDR2 ANQGSEA. V was clipped by 6 bases and J by 0 bases, with 14 bases between them. TCRdb called the reads again in MiXCR, with one record for every CDR3 protein. This repertoire shows hundreds of thousands of distinct CDR3 sequences, about 33% found once; its top ten account for roughly 20%. This clonotype was obtained from a human donor in good health (CMV status not recorded). Some clones in this sample may be carry-over from other donors' samples. The chain has TRBV29-1 and TRBJ2-5; D remains unclear. This specimen was cultured PBMCs, taken from culture after CMV antigen stimulation. CDR3 bases: TGCAGCGTGGCGGACGGATGGTACCAAGAGACCCAGTACTTC. Its protein is CSVADGWYQETQYF.